Below are 6 T cell receptor beta chains sequenced from a single sample in a study of beta chain features in type 1 diabetes (dated by TCRdb to the late 2010s). For these TCRs, the target antigens are not known. Here is what the overall study found, with its caveats: Type 1 diabetes patients showed a moderate but significant shortening of TCRB CDR3 length in all four CD4+ subsets.

The method behind the library was the immunoSEQ multiplex PCR assay. All of the isolated RNA was reverse transcribed with the High Capacity cDNA Reverse Transcription Kit, so expressed TCRB transcripts were sequenced. TCRdb mirrors the immuneACCESS table, restricted to in-frame sequences. Some clones are absent from its copies; in checked studies, under half trace to an unresolved V gene, and the reason for the others is unknown. Recorded for this sample are around 310,000 clones; 13% of them occurred a single time. The biggest ten clones account for roughly 0.015% of the sample. The source material was naive CD4+ T cells from blood. Taken with the paper, the label for cell subset or site translates to: true naive CD4+ T cells. The receptors originated from a young woman with type 1 diabetes.

The genes are TRBV7-3 and TRBJ1-1, with D possibly matching TRBD1 (5 bases). This CDR3 has 15 amino acids. V was clipped by 1 base and J by 0 bases, with 9 bases between them. Germline CDR1 is SGHTA and CDR2 is FQGTGA. In nucleotides, the CDR3 is TGTGCCAGCAGCTTAAATGGCAGGGTGAACACTGAAGCTTTCTTT. Translation gives CASSLNGRVNTEAFF.

Notes on this clone: The same CDR3 also results from other DNA sequences found in this sample. This chain uses TRBV9 with TRBJ2-7, with 10 nucleotides matching TRBD2. After removal of 0 bases from V and 4 bases from J, the junction contained 4 bases not matched to a gene. In germline, CDR1 is SGDLS, CDR2 YYNGEE. This CDR3 has 15 residues. The CDR3 sequence: CASSVGLAGAYEQYF. The CDR3 DNA sequence: TGTGCCAGCAGCGTAGGGCTAGCGGGAGCATACGAGCAGTACTTC. The full variable domain, rest sourced from reference TRBV9 and TRBJ2-7, is DSGVTQTPKHLITATGQRVTLRCSPRSGDLSVYWYQQSLDQGLQFLIQYYNGEERAKGNILERFSAQQFPDLHSELNLSSLELGDSALYFCASSVGLAGAYEQYFGPGTRLTVT.

Only a few counts were recorded for this clone. J is TRBJ2-1 and V is TRBV4-2; 10 bases are a match to TRBD2. There are 16 residues in the CDR3. The germline CDR1 and CDR2 sequences are LGHNA and YNFKEQ. V lost 0 bases and J lost 8; bases outside the gene matches: 7. As DNA, the CDR3 is TGTGCCAGCAGCCAAGATCTAGCTAGCGGGAGCTATGAGCAGTTCTTC. Amino acids: CASSQDLASGSYEQFF.

The chain has TRBV7-9 and TRBJ2-3; 15 bases are shared with TRBD2. CDR1 is SEHNR and CDR2 is FQNEAQ in the germline V gene (reference sequence). The CDR3 is made up of 16 amino acids. Germline trimming cut 3 bases from V and 6 bases from J; bases unmatched to any gene: 4. CDR3 sequence: CASSLGLAGGIDTQYF. CDR3 sequence (DNA): TGTGCCAGCAGCTTGGGACTAGCGGGAGGCATCGATACGCAGTATTTT.

This clone was observed a handful of times. The rearrangement uses TRBV2 and TRBJ2-3; D call uncertain. The CDR3 contains 12 residues. Germline V gene data show CDR1 as SNHLY and CDR2 as FYNNEI. V was clipped by 5 bases and J by 2 bases, with 5 bases between them. This chain's CDR3 is CASSPYTDTQYF. CDR3 DNA: TGTGCCAGCAGTCCCTACACAGATACGCAGTATTTT.

This clone was counted a few times. The chain recombines TRBV6-5 with TRBJ2-7; 7 nucleotides align to TRBD1. This CDR3 region has 13 residues. Germline V gene sequence: CDR1 MNHEY, CDR2 SVGAGI. V dropped 6 bases and J dropped 2; count of bases not matched to a gene: 4. The CDR3: CASSPGTAYEQYF. The CDR3 nucleotides are TGTGCCAGCAGCCCCGGGACAGCCTACGAGCAGTACTTC.